The rows below give T cell receptor beta chains drawn from one sample of a study of cytomegalovirus exposure and HLA in healthy donors. The repertoire was sequenced with immunoSEQ multiplex PCR; TCRdb's copy has only in-frame clones and lacks some. The repertoire holds about 98,000 clones, with around 80% as singletons. Material: PBMCs. The receptors derive from a human donor in good health. CDR3s include the opening cysteine and the closing phenylalanine or tryptophan. Fields, in order: V gene, J gene, clone size, D gene, CDR3 DNA, CDR3 protein. A D gene is named only where the DNA matches it firmly. For some rows the clone size is stated as once, few or many, or as a class when expanded; others skip it.

V gene: TRBV29-1; J gene: TRBJ1-1; clone size: once; D gene: -; CDR3 DNA: TGCAGCGTTTCCTCGACAGCTAAGAACACTGAAGCTTTCTTT; CDR3 protein: CSVSSTAKNTEAFF
V gene: TRBV7-7; J gene: TRBJ2-1; clone size: -; D gene: TRBD2; CDR3 DNA: TGTGCCAGCAGCCCAATCGTAGCGGGTCAGGACAATGAGCAGTTCTTC; CDR3 protein: CASSPIVAGQDNEQFF
V gene: TRBV7-8; J gene: TRBJ1-1; clone size: -; D gene: TRBD1; CDR3 DNA: TGTGCCAGCAGCTTCCGAGACAGGGTTGGAGCTTTCTTT; CDR3 protein: CASSFRDRVGAFF
V gene: TRBV5-4; J gene: TRBJ1-1; clone size: once; D gene: -; CDR3 DNA: TGTGCCAGCAGCTTGGACGCGAAAAGAACTGCTGAAGCTTTCTTT; CDR3 protein: CASSLDAKRTAEAFF
V gene: TRBV5-1; J gene: TRBJ2-3; clone size: -; D gene: TRBD1; CDR3 DNA: TGCGCCAGCAGCTTGGGACAGGGCGTCGATACGCAGTATTTT; CDR3 protein: CASSLGQGVDTQYF
V gene: TRBV7-9; J gene: TRBJ1-5; clone size: -; D gene: -; CDR3 DNA: TGTGCCAGCAGCTTACCCGGAGACAATCAGCCCCAGCATTTT; CDR3 protein: CASSLPGDNQPQHF
V gene: TRBV5-1; J gene: TRBJ2-3; clone size: -; D gene: -; CDR3 DNA: TGCGCCAGCAGCTTTGACTTTGGCACAGATACGCAGTATTTT; CDR3 protein: CASSFDFGTDTQYF
V gene: TRBV9; J gene: TRBJ1-1; clone size: once; D gene: -; CDR3 DNA: TGTGCCAGCAGCGTAGTAATGGGGGAGGTAGCTTTCTTT; CDR3 protein: CASSVVMGEVAFF
V gene: TRBV13; J gene: TRBJ1-4; clone size: -; D gene: -; CDR3 DNA: TGTGCCAGCAGCTTGGTGGCCGTCGATCGGGGGGGCAAACTGTTTTTT; CDR3 protein: CASSLVAVDRGGKLFF
V gene: TRBV23-1; J gene: TRBJ2-1; clone size: -; D gene: TRBD2; CDR3 DNA: TGCGCCAGCAGTCCGCTCCGTGGGAGGGGCTACTACAATGAGCAGTTCTTC; CDR3 protein: CASSPLRGRGYYNEQFF
V gene: TRBV6-1; J gene: TRBJ2-3; clone size: -; D gene: -; CDR3 DNA: TGTGCCAGCACGGAGACAGATACGCAGTATTTT; CDR3 protein: CASTETDTQYF
V gene: TRBV5-4; J gene: TRBJ1-2; clone size: few; D gene: TRBD1; CDR3 DNA: TGTGCCAGCAGCCCACAGGGGGAGGCCTATGGCTACACCTTC; CDR3 protein: CASSPQGEAYGYTF
V gene: TRBV10-1; J gene: TRBJ2-7; clone size: -; D gene: -; CDR3 DNA: TGCGCCAGCAGTGAGTCGGGGGGGCGCGAGCAGTACTTC; CDR3 protein: CASSESGGREQYF
V gene: TRBV12-5; J gene: TRBJ2-7; clone size: -; D gene: TRBD1; CDR3 DNA: TGTGCTAGTGGTCTCCGGGACAGGGTGGACGAGCAGTACTTC; CDR3 protein: CASGLRDRVDEQYF
V gene: TRBV29-1; J gene: TRBJ1-1; clone size: -; D gene: TRBD1; CDR3 DNA: TGCAGCGTGGTACAGGGGGCGGCAGTGGACACTGAAGCTTTCTTT; CDR3 protein: CSVVQGAAVDTEAFF
V gene: TRBV5-1; J gene: TRBJ2-6; clone size: few; D gene: -; CDR3 DNA: TGCGCCAGCAGCTTCAGGTCTGGGGCCAACGTCCTGACTTTC; CDR3 protein: CASSFRSGANVLTF
V gene: TRBV6-6; J gene: TRBJ2-1; clone size: -; D gene: -; CDR3 DNA: TGTGCCAGCAGTGACCCAGGGTCTAGGGAGTTCTTC; CDR3 protein: CASSDPGSREFF
V gene: TRBV29-1; J gene: TRBJ2-5; clone size: -; D gene: -; CDR3 DNA: TGCAGCGTTGAGTATGGAGGAGAGACCCAGTACTTC; CDR3 protein: CSVEYGGETQYF
V gene: TRBV2; J gene: TRBJ1-6; clone size: -; D gene: TRBD1; CDR3 DNA: TGTGCCAGTATGGGACAGGGTAATTCACCCCTCCACTTT; CDR3 protein: CASMGQGNSPLHF
V gene: TRBV5-8; J gene: TRBJ1-2; clone size: few; D gene: -; CDR3 DNA: TGTGCCAGCAGCCTCAGGGGTGGCTACACCTTC; CDR3 protein: CASSLRGGYTF
V gene: TRBV7-6; J gene: TRBJ1-2; clone size: -; D gene: -; CDR3 DNA: TGTGCCAGCAGCTTAGAGGGAGGACGCTATGGCTACACCTTC; CDR3 protein: CASSLEGGRYGYTF
V gene: TRBV19; J gene: TRBJ1-1; clone size: -; D gene: -; CDR3 DNA: TGTGCCAGTTTCCTAACGGGGGGGGTCACTGAAGCTTTCTTT; CDR3 protein: CASFLTGGVTEAFF
V gene: TRBV7-6; J gene: TRBJ1-2; clone size: -; D gene: -; CDR3 DNA: TGTGCCAGCAGCCTGATCGGGGGTGACGGCTACACCTTC; CDR3 protein: CASSLIGGDGYTF
V gene: TRBV18; J gene: TRBJ1-5; clone size: many; D gene: -; CDR3 DNA: TGTGCCAGCTCACCAGCAGGGCTGGGTCAGCCCCAGCATTTT; CDR3 protein: CASSPAGLGQPQHF
V gene: TRBV20-1; J gene: TRBJ2-7; clone size: -; D gene: TRBD2; CDR3 DNA: TGCAGTGTTCGCGGGGGTTACGAGCAGTACTTC; CDR3 protein: CSVRGGYEQYF
V gene: TRBV19; J gene: TRBJ2-1; clone size: -; D gene: TRBD2; CDR3 DNA: TGTGCCAGTAGTCCAGCGGGGGGCCCTGAGCAGTTCTTC; CDR3 protein: CASSPAGGPEQFF
V gene: TRBV5-1; J gene: TRBJ2-7; clone size: -; D gene: TRBD1; CDR3 DNA: TGCGCCAGCAGCTTGGGCCCCCGACAGGGAGCCAACGAGCAGTACTTC; CDR3 protein: CASSLGPRQGANEQYF
V gene: TRBV7-9; J gene: TRBJ1-1; clone size: -; D gene: TRBD1; CDR3 DNA: TGTGCCAGCAGCTCCCCGGGACAGGGTTACGCTGAAGCTTTCTTT; CDR3 protein: CASSSPGQGYAEAFF
V gene: TRBV6-5; J gene: TRBJ1-1; clone size: few; D gene: -; CDR3 DNA: TGTGCCAGCAGCTTGATAGTGAACACTGAAGCTTTCTTT; CDR3 protein: CASSLIVNTEAFF
V gene: TRBV7-2; J gene: TRBJ2-5; clone size: -; D gene: -; CDR3 DNA: TGTGCCAGCAGCTTTACAGGGTACCAAGAGACCCAGTACTTC; CDR3 protein: CASSFTGYQETQYF